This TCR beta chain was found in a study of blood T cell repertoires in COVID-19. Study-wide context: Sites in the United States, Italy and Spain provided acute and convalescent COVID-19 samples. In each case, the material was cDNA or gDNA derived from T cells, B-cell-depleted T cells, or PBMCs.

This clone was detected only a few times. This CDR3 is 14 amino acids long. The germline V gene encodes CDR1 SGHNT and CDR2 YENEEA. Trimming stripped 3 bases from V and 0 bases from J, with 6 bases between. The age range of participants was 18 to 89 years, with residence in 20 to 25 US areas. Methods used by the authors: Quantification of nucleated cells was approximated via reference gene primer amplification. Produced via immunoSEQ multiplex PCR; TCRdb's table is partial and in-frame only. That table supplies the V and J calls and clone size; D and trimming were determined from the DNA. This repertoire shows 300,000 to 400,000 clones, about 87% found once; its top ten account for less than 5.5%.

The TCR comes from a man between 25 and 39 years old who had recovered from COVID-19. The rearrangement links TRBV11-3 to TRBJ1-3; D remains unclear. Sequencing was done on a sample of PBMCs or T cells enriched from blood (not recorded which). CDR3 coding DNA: TGTGCCAGCAGCTTCGGCGGCTCTGGAAACACCATATATTTT. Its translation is CASSFGGSGNTIYF.